A single sample gave rise to the 11 T cell receptor beta chains below, sequenced in a study of human CD8 memory T cell subsets. UMI-labeled 5' RACE yielded the TCR beta libraries. TCRdb reanalyzed the 5' RACE reads and collapses them to one entry per CDR3 protein, without DNA. This sample's table has more than 7,500 distinct CDR3 sequences. The specimen sequenced was CD8+ T cells from PBMCs. The receptor set was obtained from a human donor in good health.

The rearrangement joins TRBV20-1 to TRBJ1-1; TCRdb's D call, TRBD1, is unchecked because there is no DNA. In germline, CDR1 is DFQATT, CDR2 SNEGSKA (reference sequence). The CDR3 is 12 amino acids. CDR3: CSGLRENTEAFF.

This rearrangement joins TRBV7-8 to TRBJ2-7; no DNA is available, so the TRBD1 call from TCRdb remains unchecked. The CDR3 spans 15 residues. In germline, CDR1 is SGHVS, CDR2 FQNEAQ. The CDR3 sequence: CASSLEGQGASEQYF. The full variable domain, its missing parts supplied by reference TRBV7-8 and TRBJ2-7, is GAGVSQSPRYKVAKRGQDVALRCDPISGHVSLFWYQQALGQGPEFLTYFQNEAQLDKSGLPSDRFFAERPEGSVSTLKIQRTQQEDSAVYLCASSLEGQGASEQYFGPGTRLTVT.

The CDR3: CASSFVPGLEQETQYF. V and J are TRBV6-2 or TRBV6-3 and TRBJ2-5; TCRdb lists TRBD2, though no DNA is available to test this call. Germline V gene lookup returns CDR1 MNHEY and CDR2 SVGEGT. This CDR3 is built from 16 residues.

The chain recombines TRBV29-1 with TRBJ1-1; absent DNA, TCRdb's TRBD1 call cannot be checked. The CDR3 is made up of 11 amino acids. Germline V gives CDR1 SQVTM, CDR2 ANQGSEA. CDR3 sequence reads: CSVGERGHPFF.

V gene TRBV27 combines with J gene TRBJ2-4; as DNA is missing, the TRBD1 call by TCRdb cannot be tested. The CDR3 has 13 residues. Germline CDR1 and CDR2: MNHEY and SMNVEV (reference sequence). The CDR3 sequence is CASSLQGQNIQYF.

This clonotype counts as medium-sized by frequency. CDR3 residues: CASSFPLDRGVNTEAFF. V is TRBV7-6 and J is TRBJ1-1; TCRdb gives TRBD1 as the D gene, but with no DNA this cannot be confirmed. In germline, CDR1 is SGHVS, CDR2 FNYEAQ. There are 17 residues in the CDR3. Combining the CDR3 with reference TRBV7-6 and TRBJ1-1 gives the whole variable domain GAGVSQSPRYKVTKRGQDVALRCDPISGHVSLYWYRQALGQGPEFLTYFNYEAQQDKSGLPNDRFSAERPEGSISTLTIQRTEQRDSAMYRCASSFPLDRGVNTEAFFGQGTRLTVV.

Considering frequency, this clonotype is medium-sized (0.01 to 0.1%). CDR3 sequence: CASSVAGGYNEQFF. V and J are TRBV6-2 or TRBV6-3 and TRBJ2-1; with no DNA, the TCRdb D assignment of TRBD2 cannot be verified. Germline CDR1 reads MNHEY; CDR2 reads SVGEGT. The CDR3 has 14 amino acids.

The chain joins TRBV7-6 to TRBJ2-5; TCRdb's assignment of TRBD1 cannot be checked, as there is no DNA. Germline CDR1 and CDR2: SGHVS and FNYEAQ. The CDR3 is 15 amino acids. The CDR3 here is CASSPGQGPGETQYF. The whole variable domain, remainder taken from reference TRBV7-6 and TRBJ2-5, is GAGVSQSPRYKVTKRGQDVALRCDPISGHVSLYWYRQALGQGPEFLTYFNYEAQQDKSGLPNDRFSAERPEGSISTLTIQRTEQRDSAMYRCASSPGQGPGETQYFGPGTRLLVL.

The rearrangement uses TRBV28 and TRBJ2-1; TCRdb names TRBD1, which stays unverified in the absence of DNA. Germline CDR1 reads MDHEN; CDR2 reads SYDVKM. The CDR3 is 13 residues long. CDR3 amino acids: CASSFPQYNEQFF.

The rearrangement uses TRBV4-3 and TRBJ2-2; no DNA is available, so the TRBD2 call from TCRdb remains unchecked. This CDR3 region has 15 residues. Germline CDR1 reads LGHNA; CDR2 reads YSLEER. The CDR3 loop is CASQKEILASGELFF.

J is TRBJ1-1 and V is TRBV19; TCRdb outputs TRBD1, but without DNA this stays unchecked. This CDR3 comprises 13 residues. In germline, CDR1 is LNHDA, CDR2 SQIVND (reference sequence). CDR3 amino acids: CASSIDRATEAFF.